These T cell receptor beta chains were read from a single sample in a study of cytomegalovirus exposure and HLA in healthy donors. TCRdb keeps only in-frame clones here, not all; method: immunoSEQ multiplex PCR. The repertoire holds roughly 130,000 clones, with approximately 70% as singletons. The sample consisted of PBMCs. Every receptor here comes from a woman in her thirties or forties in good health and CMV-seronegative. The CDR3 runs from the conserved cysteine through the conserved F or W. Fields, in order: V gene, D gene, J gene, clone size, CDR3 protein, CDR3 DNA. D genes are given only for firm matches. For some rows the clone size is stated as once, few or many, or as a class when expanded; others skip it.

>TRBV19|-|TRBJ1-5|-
CASDYGTLRDQPQHF
TGTGCCAGTGACTACGGGACTTTGCGGGACCAGCCCCAGCATTTT
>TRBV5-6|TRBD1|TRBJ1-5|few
CASSLTGVGQGSQPQHF
TGTGCCAGCAGCTTAACTGGGGTGGGACAGGGGTCTCAGCCCCAGCATTTT
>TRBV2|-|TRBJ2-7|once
CASSLDSYEQYF
TGTGCCAGCAGTTTGGACAGTTACGAGCAGTACTTC
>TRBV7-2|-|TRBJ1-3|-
CASSLDPRQAYSGNTIYF
TGTGCCAGCAGCTTAGACCCTAGACAGGCCTACTCTGGAAACACCATATATTTT
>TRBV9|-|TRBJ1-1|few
CASSVSSGSSARIF
TGTGCCAGCAGCGTAAGTTCAGGGTCGTCAGCTCGGATTTTT
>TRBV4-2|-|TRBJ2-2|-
CASSQSSSAGELFF
TGTGCCAGCAGCCAATCATCGTCGGCCGGGGAGCTGTTTTTT
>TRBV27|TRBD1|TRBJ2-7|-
CASSLGTGWNEQYF
TGTGCCAGCAGTTTAGGGACAGGATGGAACGAGCAGTACTTC
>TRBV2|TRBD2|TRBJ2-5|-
CATGASGGVSEAQYF
TGTGCCACAGGGGCTAGCGGGGGGGTTTCAGAGGCCCAGTACTTC
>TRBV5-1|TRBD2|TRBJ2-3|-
CASSYTLRTSPTDTQYF
TGCGCCAGCAGCTATACACTACGGACTAGCCCCACAGATACGCAGTATTTT
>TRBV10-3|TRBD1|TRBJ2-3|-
CAISPGTGDTDTQYF
TGTGCCATCAGCCCCGGGACAGGAGACACAGATACGCAGTATTTT
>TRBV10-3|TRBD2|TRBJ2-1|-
CAISESRASGGNEQFF
TGTGCCATCAGTGAGTCCAGGGCCAGCGGGGGTAATGAGCAGTTCTTC
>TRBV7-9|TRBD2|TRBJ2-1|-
CASSLNSGGLYNEQFF
TGTGCCAGCAGCTTAAATAGCGGGGGACTCTACAATGAGCAGTTCTTC
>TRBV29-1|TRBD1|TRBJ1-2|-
CSVVRGQMDGYTF
TGCAGCGTTGTCAGGGGACAGATGGATGGCTACACCTTC
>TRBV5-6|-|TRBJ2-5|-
CASSPDRFGETQYF
TGTGCCAGCAGCCCAGACAGGTTTGGGGAGACCCAGTACTTC
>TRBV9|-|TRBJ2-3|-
CASSSMGAGSTDTQYF
TGTGCCAGCAGCTCGATGGGGGCAGGGAGCACAGATACGCAGTATTTT
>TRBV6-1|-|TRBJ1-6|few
CASREANSPLHF
TGTGCCAGCAGGGAGGCCAATTCACCCCTCCACTTT
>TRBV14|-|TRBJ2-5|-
CASSQARGRGLETQYF
TGTGCCAGCAGCCAGGCCAGAGGCAGGGGCCTGGAGACCCAGTACTTC
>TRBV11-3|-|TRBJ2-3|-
CASSLYTDTQYF
TGTGCCAGCAGCTTATACACAGATACGCAGTATTTT
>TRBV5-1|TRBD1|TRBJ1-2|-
CASSPTGTGGEYGYTF
TGCGCCAGCAGCCCCACCGGGACAGGGGGCGAATATGGCTACACCTTC
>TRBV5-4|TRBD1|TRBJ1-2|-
CASSQDRGSYTF
TGTGCCAGCAGCCAAGACAGGGGAAGCTACACCTTC
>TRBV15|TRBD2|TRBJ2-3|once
CATSRDFGTSGDTQYF
TGTGCCACCAGCAGAGATTTTGGGACTAGCGGAGATACGCAGTATTTT
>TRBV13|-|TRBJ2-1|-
CASSSQGNEQFF
TGTGCCAGCAGCTCACAGGGAAATGAGCAGTTCTTC
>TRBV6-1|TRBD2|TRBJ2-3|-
CASLPGGGETDTQYF
TGTGCCAGCCTCCCTGGCGGGGGGGAAACAGATACGCAGTATTTT
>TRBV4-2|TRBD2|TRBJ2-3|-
CASSQLARGGSTDTQYF
TGTGCCAGCAGCCAGCTTGCTCGGGGGGGCTCAACAGATACGCAGTATTTT
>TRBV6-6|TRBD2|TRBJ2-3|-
CASSYLAGRGDTQYF
TGTGCCAGCAGTTATTTAGCGGGGCGAGGAGATACGCAGTATTTT
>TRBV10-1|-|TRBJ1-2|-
CASSADRTGYTF
TGCGCCAGCAGTGCAGACAGGACGGGCTACACCTTC
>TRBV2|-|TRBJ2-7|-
CASRQGPSYEQYF
TGTGCCAGCAGGCAGGGCCCATCCTACGAGCAGTACTTC
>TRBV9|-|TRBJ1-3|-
CASSSQDSRSGNTIYF
TGTGCCAGCAGCTCACAGGACAGCCGCTCTGGAAACACCATATATTTT
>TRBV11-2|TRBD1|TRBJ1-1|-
CASSVGQKNTEAFF
TGTGCCAGCAGCGTGGGACAGAAGAACACTGAAGCTTTCTTT
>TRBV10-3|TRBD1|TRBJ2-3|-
CAIRGQGVDTDTQYF
TGTGCCATCAGAGGACAGGGGGTTGACACAGATACGCAGTATTTT
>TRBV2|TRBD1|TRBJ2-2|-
CASSNTGGRSGELFF
TGTGCCAGCAGTAATACAGGGGGGCGGTCCGGGGAGCTGTTTTTT
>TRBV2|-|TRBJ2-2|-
CASRQESNTGELFF
TGTGCCAGTCGACAGGAATCGAACACCGGGGAGCTGTTTTTT
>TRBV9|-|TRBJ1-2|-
CASSVGAGDYGYTF
TGTGCCAGCAGCGTAGGGGCAGGGGACTATGGCTACACCTTC
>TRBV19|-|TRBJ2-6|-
CASSTLRTYSGANVLTF
TGTGCCAGTAGTACCTTACGAACTTACTCTGGGGCCAACGTCCTGACTTTC
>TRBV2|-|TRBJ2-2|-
CASSPRDFGELFF
TGTGCCAGCAGTCCCCGGGACTTCGGGGAGCTGTTTTTT
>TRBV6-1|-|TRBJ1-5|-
CASSEAPLRPQHF
TGTGCCAGCAGTGAAGCGCCCCTGAGGCCCCAGCATTTT
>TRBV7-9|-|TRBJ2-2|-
CASSLGGHTGELFF
TGTGCCAGCAGCTTAGGCGGGCACACCGGGGAGCTGTTTTTT
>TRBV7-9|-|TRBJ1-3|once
CASSLGGAGNTIYF
TGTGCCAGCAGCTTAGGGGGGGCTGGAAACACCATATATTTT
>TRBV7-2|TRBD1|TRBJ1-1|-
CASSPRDRGALMNTEAFF
TGTGCCAGCAGCCCCCGGGACAGGGGGGCCCTCATGAACACTGAAGCTTTCTTT
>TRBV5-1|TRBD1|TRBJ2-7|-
CASSLAGTGDEQYF
TGCGCCAGCAGCTTGGCGGGGACAGGGGACGAGCAGTACTTC
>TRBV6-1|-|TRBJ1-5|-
CASSEAVLGYIAQPQHF
TGTGCCAGCAGTGAAGCGGTACTCGGGTACATTGCTCAGCCCCAGCATTTT
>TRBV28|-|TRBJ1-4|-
CASSLLHRQGFLVESEKLFF
TGTGCCAGCAGTTTACTCCATCGGCAGGGCTTCTTGGTCGAAAGTGAAAAACTGTTTTTT
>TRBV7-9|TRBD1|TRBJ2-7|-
CASSSAGTGTYEQYF
TGTGCCAGCAGCTCAGCCGGGACAGGAACCTACGAGCAGTACTTC
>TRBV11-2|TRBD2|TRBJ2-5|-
CASSQGLAGVGETQYF
TGTGCCAGCAGCCAAGGACTAGCGGGGGTTGGAGAGACCCAGTACTTC
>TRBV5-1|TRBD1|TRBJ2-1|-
CASSLGQTGGNEQFF
TGCGCCAGCAGCTTGGGGCAGACAGGGGGCAATGAGCAGTTCTTC
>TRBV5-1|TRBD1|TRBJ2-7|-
CASSTQGNEQYF
TGCGCCAGCAGTACACAGGGGAACGAGCAGTACTTC
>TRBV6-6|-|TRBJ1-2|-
CASSPGDGYTF
TGTGCCAGCAGTCCCGGGGATGGCTACACCTTC
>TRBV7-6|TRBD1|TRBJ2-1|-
CASSSTGTAYNEQFF
TGTGCCAGCAGCTCTACCGGGACAGCATACAATGAGCAGTTCTTC
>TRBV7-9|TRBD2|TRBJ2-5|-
CASSTWEGLNQETQYF
TGTGCCAGCAGCACCTGGGAGGGTCTGAATCAAGAGACCCAGTACTTC
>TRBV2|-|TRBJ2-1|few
CASIDVQLPYNEQFF
TGTGCCAGCATTGATGTGCAACTCCCCTACAATGAGCAGTTCTTC
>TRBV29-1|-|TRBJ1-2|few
CSVTTGLLTGYTF
TGCAGCGTTACTACAGGGTTGCTCACCGGCTACACCTTC
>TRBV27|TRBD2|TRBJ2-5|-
CASSTWTSGGASETQYF
TGTGCCAGCAGTACCTGGACTAGCGGGGGGGCTTCAGAGACCCAGTACTTC
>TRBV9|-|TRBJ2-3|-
CASSVDSSTDTQYF
TGTGCCAGCAGCGTTGATAGCAGCACAGATACGCAGTATTTT
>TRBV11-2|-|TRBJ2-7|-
CASAQGIRIADEQYF
TGTGCCAGCGCGCAGGGGATTAGAATCGCCGACGAGCAGTACTTC
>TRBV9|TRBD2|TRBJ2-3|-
CASSTGTSGVSDTQYF
TGTGCCAGCAGCACAGGGACTAGCGGGGTGTCAGATACGCAGTATTTT
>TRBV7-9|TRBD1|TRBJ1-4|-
CSSSPAGQGLEKLFF
TGTTCCAGCAGCCCAGCCGGACAGGGTCTTGAAAAACTGTTTTTT
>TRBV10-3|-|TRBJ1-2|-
CAPTPTEEDGYTF
TGTGCCCCGACCCCCACGGAGGAGGATGGCTACACCTTC
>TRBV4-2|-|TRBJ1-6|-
CASSQSGANSPLHF
TGTGCCAGCAGCCAATCAGGGGCGAATTCACCCCTCCACTTT
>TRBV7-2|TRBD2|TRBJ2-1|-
CASSSSGGLYNEQFF
TGTGCCAGCAGCTCTAGCGGGGGACTCTACAATGAGCAGTTCTTC
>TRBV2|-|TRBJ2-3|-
CASSLNSADTQYF
TGTGCCAGCAGCTTGAACAGTGCAGATACGCAGTATTTT